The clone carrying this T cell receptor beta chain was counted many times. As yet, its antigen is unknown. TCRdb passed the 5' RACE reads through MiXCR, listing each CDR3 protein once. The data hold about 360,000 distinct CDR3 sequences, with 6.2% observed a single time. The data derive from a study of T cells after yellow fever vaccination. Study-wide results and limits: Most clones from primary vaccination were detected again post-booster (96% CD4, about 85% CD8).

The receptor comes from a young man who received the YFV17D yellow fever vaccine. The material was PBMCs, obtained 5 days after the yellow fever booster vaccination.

The CDR3 DNA is TGCGCCAGCAGCTCGAGACTAGCGTCGGCCGGGGAGCTGTTTTTT. Protein product: CASSSRLASAGELFF. The V call is TRBV5-1, the J call TRBJ2-2; TRBD2 matches at 8 bases. Trimming cost V 3 bases and J 6 bases; bases outside gene matches: 7. Germline values: CDR1 SGHRS, CDR2 YFSETQ. The CDR3 is 15 residues long.